The 2 T cell receptor beta chains below all came from one sample that was sequenced in a study of cytomegalovirus exposure and HLA in healthy donors. It was with 60 Vbeta and 13 Jbeta primers that the PCR ran. TCRdb keeps only in-frame clones here, not all; method: immunoSEQ multiplex PCR. The table includes 85,000 to 100,000 clones, approximately 84% detected once. Sequenced material: PBMCs. All receptors come from a girl aged 2 to 10 in good health and CMV-seropositive.

This chain uses TRBV7-6 with TRBJ2-5; D is unclear. Per germline, CDR1 SGHVS and CDR2 FNYEAQ. The length of the CDR3 is 12 residues. Deletions cut 5 bases from V and 4 bases from J, with 8 bases between. This chain's CDR3 is CASSPARETQYF. The CDR3 DNA reads TGTGCCAGCAGCCCTGCCAGAGAGACCCAGTACTTC.

V and J are TRBV7-2 and TRBJ2-3; tentatively, D is TRBD2 (6 bases). The CDR3 totals 14 residues. V shed 5 bases and J shed 0 bases, with 9 bases lying between them. CDR1 is SGHTA, CDR2 FQGNSA, per germline. The CDR3 here is CASSRAGSTDTQYF. The CDR3, as DNA: TGTGCCAGCAGCAGGGCGGGGAGCACAGATACGCAGTATTTT.